This T cell receptor (beta chain) emerged from a study of beta chain features in type 1 diabetes. With 3 bases removed from V and 8 bases from J, the gap between germline ends came to 10 bases. The length of the CDR3 is 12 residues. CDR1 is SGHAT and CDR2 is FQNNGV in the germline V gene. Study-level points and caveats: TCRB CDR3 length was moderately but significantly reduced in all four CD4+ subsets of Type 1 diabetes patients. Patients showed naive, central memory and Treg TCRB repertoires that appeared more similar than those of healthy donors. Lower insertion and higher deletion counts appeared at VDJ junctions in type 1 diabetes patients.

This clone was observed a handful of times. Its antigen remains unidentified. Every isolated RNA sample was fully reverse transcribed, so sequencing captured expressed TCRB transcripts. TCRdb's table, derived via immunoSEQ multiplex PCR, lists solely in-frame clones and lacks some. The table shows 900,000 or so clones, with about 17% occurring only once. V gene TRBV11-2 combines with J gene TRBJ1-2; no firm D call. Sequencing was performed on naive CD4+ T cells from blood. The sequence was collected from a woman in her late teens or twenties in good health. The CDR3 coding sequence is TGTGCCAGCAGCTTCGACTTTCACGGCTACACCTTC. This gives the protein CASSFDFHGYTF. The full variable domain, its missing parts supplied by reference TRBV11-2 and TRBJ1-2, is EAGVAQSPRYKIIEKRQSVAFWCNPISGHATLYWYQQILGQGPKLLIQFQNNGVVDDSQLPKDRFSAERLKGVDSTLKIQPAKLEDSAVYLCASSFDFHGYTFGSGTRLTVV.